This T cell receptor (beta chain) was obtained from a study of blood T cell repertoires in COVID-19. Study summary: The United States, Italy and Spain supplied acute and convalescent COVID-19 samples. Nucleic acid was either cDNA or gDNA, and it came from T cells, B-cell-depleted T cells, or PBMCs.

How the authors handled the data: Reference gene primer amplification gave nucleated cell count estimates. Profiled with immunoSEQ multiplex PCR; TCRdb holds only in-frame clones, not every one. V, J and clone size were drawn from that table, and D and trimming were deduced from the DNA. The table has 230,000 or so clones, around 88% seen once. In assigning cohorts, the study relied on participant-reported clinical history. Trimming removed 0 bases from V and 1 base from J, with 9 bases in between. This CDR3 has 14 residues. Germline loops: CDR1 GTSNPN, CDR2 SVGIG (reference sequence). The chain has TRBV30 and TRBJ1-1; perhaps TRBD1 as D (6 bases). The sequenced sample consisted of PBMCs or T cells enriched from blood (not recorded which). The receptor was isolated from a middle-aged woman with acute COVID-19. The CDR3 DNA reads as TGTGCCTGGAGTGTGGGGGCGGGGAACACTGAAGCTTTCTTT. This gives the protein CAWSVGAGNTEAFF.